Below, one T cell receptor (beta chain) is given with its context. Its antigen remains unidentified. Time point here: pretreatment peripheral blood. TCRdb keeps only in-frame clones here, not all; method: immunoSEQ multiplex PCR. The sample includes approximately 47,000 clones, 82% seen only once; the top ten take around 1.5%. This sample was included in a study of PD-L1 blockade in urothelial cancer. About the study: Atezolizumab, begun by patients in about 2014, was given at 1,200 mg intravenously every 3 weeks. Prior exposure to chemotherapy in patients amounted to 0 to 3 regimens received.

Study conclusions and caveats: Durable benefit accompanied greater 3-week expansion of tumor-associated blood clones.

This TCR derives from a man between 45 and 60 years old with urothelial cancer. Material: PBMCs, obtained around atezolizumab (anti-PD-L1) treatment.

In nucleotides, the CDR3 is TGTGCCAGCAGCGCACAGGGGTTAAGCTCTGGTGAAGCTTTCTTT. Translated: CASSAQGLSSGEAFF. V usage is TRBV9 and J usage is TRBJ1-1, with 7 positions matching TRBD1. The CDR3 has 15 residues. J lost 7 bases, V lost 3 bases, and 12 bases had no gene match. Germline V gene lookup returns CDR1 SGDLS and CDR2 YYNGEE.